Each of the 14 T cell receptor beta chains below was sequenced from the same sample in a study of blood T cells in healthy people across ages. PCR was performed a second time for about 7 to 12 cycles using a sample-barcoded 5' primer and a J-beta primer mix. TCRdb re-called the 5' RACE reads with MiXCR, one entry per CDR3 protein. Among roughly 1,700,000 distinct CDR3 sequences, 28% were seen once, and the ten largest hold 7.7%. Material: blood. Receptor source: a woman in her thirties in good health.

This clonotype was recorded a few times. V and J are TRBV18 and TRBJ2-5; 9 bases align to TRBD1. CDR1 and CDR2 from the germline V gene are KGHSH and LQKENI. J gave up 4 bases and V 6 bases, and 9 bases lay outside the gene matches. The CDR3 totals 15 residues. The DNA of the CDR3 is TGTGCCAGCTCGACCGGGACAGGGATGAGAGAGACCCAGTACTTC. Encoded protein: CASSTGTGMRETQYF.

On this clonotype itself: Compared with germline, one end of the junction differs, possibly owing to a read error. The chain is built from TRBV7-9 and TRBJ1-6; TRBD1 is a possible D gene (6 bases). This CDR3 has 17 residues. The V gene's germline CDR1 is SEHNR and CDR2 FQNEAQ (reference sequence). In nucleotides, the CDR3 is TGTGCCAACAGCCCCATCGGCGGGGGGCTGGGAAATTCACCCCTCCACTTT. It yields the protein CANSPIGGGLGNSPLHF.

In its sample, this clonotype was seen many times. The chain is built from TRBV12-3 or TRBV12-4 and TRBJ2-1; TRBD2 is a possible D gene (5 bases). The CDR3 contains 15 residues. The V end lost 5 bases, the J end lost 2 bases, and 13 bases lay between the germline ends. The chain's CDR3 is CASSRGSVTYNEQFF. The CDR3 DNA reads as TGTGCCAGCAGTCGCGGTAGCGTAACCTACAATGAGCAGTTCTTC.

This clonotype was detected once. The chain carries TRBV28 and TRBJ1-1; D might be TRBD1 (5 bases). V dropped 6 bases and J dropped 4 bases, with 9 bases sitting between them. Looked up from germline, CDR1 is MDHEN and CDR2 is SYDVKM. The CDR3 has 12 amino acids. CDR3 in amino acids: CASRDIPTEAFF. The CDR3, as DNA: TGTGCCAGCAGGGACATACCCACTGAAGCTTTCTTT. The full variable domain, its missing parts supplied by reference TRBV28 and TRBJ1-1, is DVKVTQSSRYLVKRTGEKVFLECVQDMDHENMFWYRQDPGLGLRLIYFSYDVKMKEKGDIPEGYSVSREKKERFSLILESASTNQTSMYLCASRDIPTEAFFGQGTRLTVV.

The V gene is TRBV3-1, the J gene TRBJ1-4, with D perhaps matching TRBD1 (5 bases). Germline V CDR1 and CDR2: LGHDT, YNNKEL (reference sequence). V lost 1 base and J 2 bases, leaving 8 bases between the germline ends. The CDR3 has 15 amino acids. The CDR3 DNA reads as TGTGCCAGCAGCCAAGGGGAGGGGACTAATGAAAAACTGTTTTTT. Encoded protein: CASSQGEGTNEKLFF.

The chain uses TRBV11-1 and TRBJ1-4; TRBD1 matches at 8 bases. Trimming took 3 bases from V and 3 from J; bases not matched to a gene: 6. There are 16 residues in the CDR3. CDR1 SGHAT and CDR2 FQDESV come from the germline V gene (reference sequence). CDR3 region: CASSFGQGPANEKLFF. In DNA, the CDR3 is TGTGCCAGCAGCTTCGGACAGGGCCCGGCTAATGAAAAACTGTTTTTT.

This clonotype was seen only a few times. The CDR3 loop is CAITRDLGGTDTQYF. DNA of the CDR3: TGTGCCATCACCCGGGACCTAGGGGGCACAGATACGCAGTATTTT. The chain couples TRBV10-3 to TRBJ2-3, with D possibly called TRBD1 or TRBD2 (5 bases each). The CDR3 runs to 15 residues. V was trimmed by 7 bases and J by 1 base, leaving 15 bases between them. Per the germline V gene, CDR1 is ENHRY and CDR2 is SYGVKD.

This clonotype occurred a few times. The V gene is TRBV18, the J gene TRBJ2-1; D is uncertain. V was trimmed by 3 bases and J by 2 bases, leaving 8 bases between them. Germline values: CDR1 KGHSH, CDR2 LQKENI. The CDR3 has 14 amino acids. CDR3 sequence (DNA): TGTGCCAGCTCACCTCCGGTTCCCTACAATGAGCAGTTCTTC. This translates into CASSPPVPYNEQFF.

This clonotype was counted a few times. CDR3 amino acids: CASSLFGQGSVNTEAFF. CDR3 DNA sequence: TGTGCCAGCAGCCTCTTTGGGCAGGGATCGGTGAACACTGAAGCTTTCTTT. The chain is built from TRBV7-9 and TRBJ1-1, with D maybe TRBD1 (5 bases). The CDR3 consists of 17 residues. Germline V gene data show CDR1 as SEHNR and CDR2 as FQNEAQ (reference sequence). Trimming took off 5 bases at V and 0 bases at J, with 19 bases between the two ends.

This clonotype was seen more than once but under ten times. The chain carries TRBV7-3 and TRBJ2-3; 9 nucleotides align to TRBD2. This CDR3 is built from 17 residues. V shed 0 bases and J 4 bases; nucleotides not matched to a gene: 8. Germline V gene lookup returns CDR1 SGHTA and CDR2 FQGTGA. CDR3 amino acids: CASSLTGLAGLADTQYF. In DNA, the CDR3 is TGTGCCAGCAGCTTAACAGGGCTAGCGGGGTTGGCAGATACGCAGTATTTT.

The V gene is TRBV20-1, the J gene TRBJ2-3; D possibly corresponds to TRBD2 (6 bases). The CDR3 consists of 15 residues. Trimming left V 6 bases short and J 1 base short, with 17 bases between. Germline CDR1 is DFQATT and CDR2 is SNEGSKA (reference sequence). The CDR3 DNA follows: TGCAGTGCGGTAGGGGCGGGATGGGGCACAGATACGCAGTATTTT. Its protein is CSAVGAGWGTDTQYF.

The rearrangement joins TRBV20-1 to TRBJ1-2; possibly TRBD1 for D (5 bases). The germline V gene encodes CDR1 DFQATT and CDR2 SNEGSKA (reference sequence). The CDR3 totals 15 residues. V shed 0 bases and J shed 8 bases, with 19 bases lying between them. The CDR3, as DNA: TGCAGTGCTAGAGATTTAGTGCTTGGCCGGGACGGCTACACCTTC. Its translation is CSARDLVLGRDGYTF.

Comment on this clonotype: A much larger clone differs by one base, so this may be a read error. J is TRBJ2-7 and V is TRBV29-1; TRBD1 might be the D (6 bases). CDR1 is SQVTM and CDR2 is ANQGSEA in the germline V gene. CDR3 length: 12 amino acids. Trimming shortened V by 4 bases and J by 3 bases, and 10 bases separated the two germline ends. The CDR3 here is CSVGSGVYEQYF. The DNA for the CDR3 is TGCAGCGTTGGTTCAGGGGTCTACGAGCAGTACTTC.

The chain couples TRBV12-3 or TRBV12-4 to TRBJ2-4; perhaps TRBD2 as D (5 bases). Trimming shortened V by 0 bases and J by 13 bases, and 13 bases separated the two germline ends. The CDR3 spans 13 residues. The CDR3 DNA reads TGTGCCAGCAGTTTAGCGCTTTCGAGCGGACAGTACTTC. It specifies CASSLALSSGQYF.